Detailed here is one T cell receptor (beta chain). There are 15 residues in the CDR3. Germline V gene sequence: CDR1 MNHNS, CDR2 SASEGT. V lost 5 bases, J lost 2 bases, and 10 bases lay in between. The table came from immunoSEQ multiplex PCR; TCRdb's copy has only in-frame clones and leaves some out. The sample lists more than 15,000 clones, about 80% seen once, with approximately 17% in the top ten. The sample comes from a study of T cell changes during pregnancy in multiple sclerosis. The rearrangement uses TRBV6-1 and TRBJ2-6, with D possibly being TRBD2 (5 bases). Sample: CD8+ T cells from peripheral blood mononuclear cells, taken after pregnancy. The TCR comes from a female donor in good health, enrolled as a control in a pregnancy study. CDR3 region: CASSTAATGANVLTF. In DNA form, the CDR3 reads TGTGCCAGCAGTACAGCGGCTACTGGGGCCAACGTCCTGACTTTC.